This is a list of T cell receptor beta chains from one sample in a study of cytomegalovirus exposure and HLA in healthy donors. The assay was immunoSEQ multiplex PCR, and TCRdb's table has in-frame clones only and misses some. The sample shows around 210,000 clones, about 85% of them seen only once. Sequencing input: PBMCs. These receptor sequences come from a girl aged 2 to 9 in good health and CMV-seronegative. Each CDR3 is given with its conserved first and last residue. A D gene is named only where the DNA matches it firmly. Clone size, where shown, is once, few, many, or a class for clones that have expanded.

CDR3 protein: CASRETGTYGYTF
CDR3 DNA: TGTGCCAGCAGGGAGACAGGGACCTATGGCTACACCTTC
clone size: NA
J gene: TRBJ1-2
D gene: TRBD1
V gene: TRBV6-1

CDR3 protein: CASSAGTGRNQPQHF
CDR3 DNA: TGTGCCAGCAGTGCTGGGACAGGGCGCAATCAGCCCCAGCATTTT
clone size: once
J gene: TRBJ1-5
D gene: TRBD1
V gene: TRBV6-1

CDR3 protein: CASSQSGGPSYTF
CDR3 DNA: TGCGCCAGCAGTCAATCAGGGGGCCCCAGCTACACCTTC
clone size: NA
J gene: TRBJ1-2
D gene: TRBD1
V gene: TRBV23-1

CDR3 protein: CASSLWQGYNEQFF
CDR3 DNA: TGCGCCAGCAGCTTGTGGCAGGGTTACAATGAGCAGTTCTTC
clone size: NA
J gene: TRBJ2-1
D gene: NA
V gene: TRBV5-1

CDR3 protein: CASSGYMNTEAFF
CDR3 DNA: TGCGCCAGCAGTGGATACATGAACACTGAAGCTTTCTTT
clone size: NA
J gene: TRBJ1-1
D gene: NA
V gene: TRBV10-1

CDR3 protein: CSVGEDRAGYTF
CDR3 DNA: TGCAGCGTTGGGGAGGACAGGGCGGGCTACACCTTC
clone size: NA
J gene: TRBJ1-2
D gene: TRBD1
V gene: TRBV29-1

CDR3 protein: CASTGSGETQYF
CDR3 DNA: TGTGCCAGCACTGGGTCGGGAGAGACCCAGTACTTC
clone size: NA
J gene: TRBJ2-5
D gene: NA
V gene: TRBV13

CDR3 protein: CASMDRTNSPLHF
CDR3 DNA: TGTGCCAGCATGGACAGGACTAATTCACCCCTCCACTTT
clone size: NA
J gene: TRBJ1-6
D gene: TRBD1
V gene: TRBV6-1

CDR3 protein: CASSLAMGQGVGYTF
CDR3 DNA: TGTGCCAGCAGCTTGGCGATGGGACAGGGGGTTGGCTACACCTTC
clone size: few
J gene: TRBJ1-2
D gene: TRBD1
V gene: TRBV5-4

CDR3 protein: CASSETPAGDSPLHF
CDR3 DNA: TGCGCCAGCAGCGAGACACCGGCGGGGGACTCACCCCTCCACTTT
clone size: NA
J gene: TRBJ1-6
D gene: NA
V gene: TRBV5-1

CDR3 protein: CASSKFGTGELFF
CDR3 DNA: TGTGCCAGCAGCAAGTTCGGCACCGGGGAGCTGTTTTTT
clone size: NA
J gene: TRBJ2-2
D gene: NA
V gene: TRBV6-1

CDR3 protein: CASSIPGAYEQYF
CDR3 DNA: TGTGCCAGTAGTATACCGGGAGCCTACGAGCAGTACTTC
clone size: NA
J gene: TRBJ2-7
D gene: NA
V gene: TRBV19

CDR3 protein: CASSLRGYGYTF
CDR3 DNA: TGTGCCAGCAGCTTAAGGGGCTATGGCTACACCTTC
clone size: few
J gene: TRBJ1-2
D gene: NA
V gene: TRBV11-3

CDR3 protein: CASSLVGPREAFF
CDR3 DNA: TGTGCCAGCAGCTTAGTTGGCCCCCGTGAAGCTTTCTTT
clone size: NA
J gene: TRBJ1-1
D gene: NA
V gene: TRBV13

CDR3 protein: CASSLSGLAHYTGELFF
CDR3 DNA: TGTGCCAGCAGTTTATCGGGCCTAGCTCATTACACCGGGGAGCTGTTTTTT
clone size: NA
J gene: TRBJ2-2
D gene: NA
V gene: TRBV27

CDR3 protein: CASSEVATGNTIYF
CDR3 DNA: TGTGCCAGCAGTGAAGTAGCAACTGGAAACACCATATATTTT
clone size: few
J gene: TRBJ1-3
D gene: NA
V gene: TRBV6-1

CDR3 protein: CASSGGWREGVKLDEQYF
CDR3 DNA: TGTGCCAGCAGTGGGGGCTGGCGGGAGGGCGTAAAGTTGGACGAGCAGTACTTC
clone size: NA
J gene: TRBJ2-7
D gene: TRBD2
V gene: TRBV6-1

CDR3 protein: CASSLRPQGATDLLMYEGYTF
CDR3 DNA: TGCGCCAGCAGCTTACGCCCCCAGGGGGCCACCGATCTCCTGATGTATGAAGGCTACACCTTC
clone size: NA
J gene: TRBJ1-2
D gene: TRBD1
V gene: TRBV5-1

CDR3 protein: CAISEEQDGQERTEAFF
CDR3 DNA: TGTGCCATCAGTGAGGAGCAGGACGGACAGGAAAGAACTGAAGCTTTCTTT
clone size: NA
J gene: TRBJ1-1
D gene: TRBD1
V gene: TRBV10-3

CDR3 protein: CASSLGQGNEKLFF
CDR3 DNA: TGTGCCAGCTCACTGGGACAGGGAAATGAAAAACTGTTTTTT
clone size: NA
J gene: TRBJ1-4
D gene: TRBD1
V gene: TRBV18

CDR3 protein: CASSTRRVSYNEQFF
CDR3 DNA: TGTGCCAGCAGCACCCGGCGGGTCTCCTACAATGAGCAGTTCTTC
clone size: NA
J gene: TRBJ2-1
D gene: NA
V gene: TRBV6-1

CDR3 protein: CASLAERGCSYEQYF
CDR3 DNA: TGTGCCTCGCTAGCGGAGAGGGGTTGCTCCTACGAGCAGTACTTC
clone size: few
J gene: TRBJ2-7
D gene: TRBD2
V gene: TRBV27

CDR3 protein: CASSQDTGGPRNEQFF
CDR3 DNA: TGCGCCAGCAGCCAAGATACCGGGGGGCCTCGGAATGAGCAGTTCTTC
clone size: NA
J gene: TRBJ2-1
D gene: NA
V gene: TRBV4-1

CDR3 protein: CASRGHVYSNQPQHF
CDR3 DNA: TGCGCCAGCAGGGGACACGTCTATAGCAATCAGCCCCAGCATTTT
clone size: NA
J gene: TRBJ1-5
D gene: NA
V gene: TRBV4-1

CDR3 protein: CASSGQWEETQYF
CDR3 DNA: TGTGCCAGCAGTGGACAATGGGAAGAGACCCAGTACTTC
clone size: NA
J gene: TRBJ2-5
D gene: NA
V gene: TRBV2

CDR3 protein: CASSLVAGGNTGELFF
CDR3 DNA: TGCGCCAGCAGCTTGGTAGCGGGAGGTAACACCGGGGAGCTGTTTTTT
clone size: NA
J gene: TRBJ2-2
D gene: TRBD2
V gene: TRBV5-1

CDR3 protein: CASSQDKGQPNEKLFF
CDR3 DNA: TGCGCCAGCAGCCAAGATAAGGGACAGCCCAATGAAAAACTGTTTTTT
clone size: once
J gene: TRBJ1-4
D gene: TRBD1
V gene: TRBV4-1

CDR3 protein: CASSDTKVVGTGDNQPQHF
CDR3 DNA: TGTGCCAGCAGTGACACAAAGGTCGTTGGGACAGGGGACAATCAGCCCCAGCATTTT
clone size: NA
J gene: TRBJ1-5
D gene: TRBD1
V gene: TRBV6-4

CDR3 protein: CASSYGNRGRSEQYF
CDR3 DNA: TGTGCCAGCAGTTACGGAAACAGGGGAAGGAGCGAGCAGTACTTC
clone size: NA
J gene: TRBJ2-7
D gene: TRBD1
V gene: TRBV6-5